This TCR beta chain originates from a study of T-cell reconstitution after alpha-beta-depleted transplantation in children. A word on this clonotype: Its antigen is unidentified.

The study's findings and limits: Approximately two months post-transplant, alpha-beta T cells reportedly originated from several hundred expanded graft clones.

Unique molecular identifiers featured in how the TCRbeta library was prepared. TCRdb analysed the PCR reads with MiXCR anew, one entry per CDR3 protein. The sample holds around 300,000 distinct CDR3 sequences, approximately 20% seen once. This TCR was sampled from a male patient younger than 18 who had a stem cell transplant for acute lymphoblastic leukemia, so the T cells may come from the graft donor. Here the sequenced sample was PBMCs, mostly from graft donor cells, taken 180 days after TCRalphabeta/CD19-depleted stem cell transplant.

DNA for the CDR3: TGTGCCAGCAGTTCCTCTCGGGGCGTGAACACTGAAGCTTTCTTT. As protein: CASSSSRGVNTEAFF. The V gene is TRBV27, the J gene TRBJ1-1; tentative D call: TRBD1 (5 bases). CDR3 length: 15 amino acids. Germline V gene sequence: CDR1 MNHEY, CDR2 SMNVEV (reference sequence). V was shortened by 4 bases and J by 0 bases, with 12 bases between the two germline ends.